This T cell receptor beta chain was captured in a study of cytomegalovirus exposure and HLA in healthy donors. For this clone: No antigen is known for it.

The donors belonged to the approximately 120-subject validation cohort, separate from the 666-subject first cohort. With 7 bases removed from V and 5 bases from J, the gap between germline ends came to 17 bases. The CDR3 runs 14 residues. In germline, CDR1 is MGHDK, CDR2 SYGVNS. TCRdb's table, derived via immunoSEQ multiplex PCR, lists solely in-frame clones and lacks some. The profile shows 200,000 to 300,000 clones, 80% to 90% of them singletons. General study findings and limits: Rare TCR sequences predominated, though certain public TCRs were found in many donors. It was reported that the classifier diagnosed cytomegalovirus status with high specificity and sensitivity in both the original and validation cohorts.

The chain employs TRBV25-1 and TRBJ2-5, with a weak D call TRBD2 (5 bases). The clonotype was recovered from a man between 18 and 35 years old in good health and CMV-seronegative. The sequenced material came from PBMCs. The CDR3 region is CASKDPEGWETQYF. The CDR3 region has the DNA TGTGCCAGCAAGGACCCAGAGGGTTGGGAGACCCAGTACTTC. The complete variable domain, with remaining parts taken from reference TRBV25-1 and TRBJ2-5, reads EADIYQTPRYLVIGTGKKITLECSQTMGHDKMYWYQQDPGMELHLIHYSYGVNSTEKGDLSSESTVSRIRTEHFPLTLESARPSHTSQYLCASKDPEGWETQYFGPGTRLLVL.